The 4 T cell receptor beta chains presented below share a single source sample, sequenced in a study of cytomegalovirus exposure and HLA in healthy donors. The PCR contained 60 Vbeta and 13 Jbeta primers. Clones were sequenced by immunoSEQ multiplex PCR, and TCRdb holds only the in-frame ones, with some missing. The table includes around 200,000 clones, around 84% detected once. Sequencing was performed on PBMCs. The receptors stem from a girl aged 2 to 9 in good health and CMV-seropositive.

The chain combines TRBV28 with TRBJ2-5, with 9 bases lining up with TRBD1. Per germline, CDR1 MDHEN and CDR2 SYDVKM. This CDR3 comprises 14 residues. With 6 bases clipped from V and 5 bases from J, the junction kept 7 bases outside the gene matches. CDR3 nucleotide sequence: TGTGCCAGCAGCCTCTACAGGGGGCTGGAGACCCAGTACTTC. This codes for CASSLYRGLETQYF.

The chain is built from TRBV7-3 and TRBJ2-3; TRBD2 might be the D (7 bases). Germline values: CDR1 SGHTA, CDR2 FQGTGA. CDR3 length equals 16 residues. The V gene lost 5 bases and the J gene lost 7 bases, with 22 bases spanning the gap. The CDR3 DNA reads TGTGCCAGCAGCCAAGGGATAAGGGGGGGGAAAAATACGCAGTATTTT. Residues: CASSQGIRGGKNTQYF.

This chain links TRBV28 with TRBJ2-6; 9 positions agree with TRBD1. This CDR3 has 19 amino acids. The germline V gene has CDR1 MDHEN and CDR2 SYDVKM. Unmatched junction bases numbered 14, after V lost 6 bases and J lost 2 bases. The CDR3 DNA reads TGTGCCAGCAGCTTCTTATACCCCGGGACAGGGACTGGGGCCAACGTCCTGACTTTC. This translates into CASSFLYPGTGTGANVLTF.

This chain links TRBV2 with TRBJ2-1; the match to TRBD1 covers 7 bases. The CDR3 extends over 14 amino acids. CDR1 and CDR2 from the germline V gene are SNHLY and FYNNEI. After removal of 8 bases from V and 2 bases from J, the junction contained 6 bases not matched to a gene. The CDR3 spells CASQTGRAYNEQFF. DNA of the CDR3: TGTGCCAGCCAGACAGGGAGAGCCTACAATGAGCAGTTCTTC.